The sequence of this T cell receptor beta chain was determined in a study of shared clonotypes between healthy human individuals. Looking at the study overall: Each donor's CD4 naive and CD4 memory cells filled three plates apiece, CD8 naive two, and CD8 memory one. Study results and caveats: Several donors held about 5% of naive CD4 clonotypes in common.

With respect to this clone: The antigen remains undetermined.

An assay was performed, and its level was deep. Template for every sorted-subset replicate PCR totaled 150 to 250 ng DNA, tens of thousands of T cell genomes. Sequencing was performed with immunoSEQ multiplex PCR; in TCRdb, only in-frame clones are kept and a portion is missing. The repertoire includes hundreds of thousands of clones, about 90% of them detected once, and approximately 24% sits in the top ten. The CDR3 runs to 15 residues. V lost 4 bases and J lost 7, with 21 bases in between. The germline CDR1 and CDR2 sequences are SGDLS and YYNGEE. CD45RO-negative, CCR7-positively selected cells formed the naive CD8 fraction, excluding terminally differentiated effector memory CD45RA+ cells.

This TCR derives from a man in his thirties or forties in good health. Sequencing was done on a sample of naive CD8+ T cells sorted from blood. V gene TRBV9 combines with J gene TRBJ2-7; a weak D match, TRBD1 (6 bases). CDR3 DNA: TGTGCCAGCAGCAACCCTGCCCAGGGGCAGGAAGAGCAGTACTTC. It encodes CASSNPAQGQEEQYF.